This is a list of T cell receptor beta chains from one sample in a study of post-analysis software for immune sequencing data. TCRdb re-analysed the PCR reads in MiXCR, keeping a single row per CDR3 protein. The sample includes about 570,000 distinct CDR3 sequences, 30% to 40% seen only once; the top ten take around 6.1%. Material for sequencing was blood. These receptors were obtained from a girl under 18 with multiple sclerosis. The CDR3 runs from the conserved cysteine through the conserved F or W. A D gene is named only where the DNA matches it firmly. The size entry is marked missing in some rows and otherwise reads once, few, many or a size class.

clone size	J gene	V gene	D gene	CDR3 DNA	CDR3 protein
.	TRBJ2-1	TRBV7-8	TRBD2	TGTGCCAGCGGACTAGCGGGAGTAGGGCTCTACAATGAGCAGTTCTTC	CASGLAGVGLYNEQFF
.	TRBJ1-2	TRBV12-3/TRBV12-4	TRBD1	TGTGCCAGCAGTACTGGGCACACAGGGGGGGTTTATGGCTACACCTTC	CASSTGHTGGVYGYTF
.	TRBJ2-5	TRBV13	.	TGTGCCAGCAGTCGGAGGGGCTCAACGGAGACCCAGTACTTC	CASSRRGSTETQYF
.	TRBJ2-5	TRBV6-5	TRBD1	TGTGCCAGCAGCCTCGCTTGGACAGGGCAGCAAGAGACCCAGTACTTC	CASSLAWTGQQETQYF
.	TRBJ2-7	TRBV10-3	TRBD1	TGTGCCATCAGTGGGGACAGGGGACTGTACGAGCAGTACTTC	CAISGDRGLYEQYF
.	TRBJ1-4	TRBV20-1	TRBD1	TGCAGTGCTAGAGCGTCGGGACAGGGGGGTGAAAAACTGTTTTTT	CSARASGQGGEKLFF
many	TRBJ2-6	TRBV12-3/TRBV12-4	.	TGTGCCAGCAGTCCGAACTCTGGGGCCAACGTCCTGACTTTC	CASSPNSGANVLTF
.	TRBJ2-2	TRBV4-2	.	TGTGCCAGCAGCCATAGTAACAACCCGAACACCGGGGAGCTGTTTTTT	CASSHSNNPNTGELFF
few	TRBJ1-5	TRBV13	.	TGTGCCAGCAGCCTCCGGGGCTCCGGACAGCCCCAGCATTTT	CASSLRGSGQPQHF
few	TRBJ2-5	TRBV10-3	TRBD1	TGTGCCATCAGCAGGGACAGACAAGAGAGCCAGTACTTC	CAISRDRQESQYF
few	TRBJ2-5	TRBV3-1	TRBD2	TGTGCCAGCAGCCCGGGACTAGCGGGGGGTTGGGGAGAGACCCAGTACTTC	CASSPGLAGGWGETQYF
.	TRBJ2-3	TRBV29-1	TRBD1	TGCAGCGCCGGACAGGGGAGGGCAGATACGCAGTATTTT	CSAGQGRADTQYF
.	TRBJ1-2	TRBV29-1	TRBD1	TGCAGTTCCTGGGAAGACAGGGAGAACTATGGCTACACCTTC	CSSWEDRENYGYTF
few	TRBJ1-2	TRBV5-1	.	TGCGCCAGCAGCTTGGCCCCAGGGAGAGGCTATGGCTACACCTTC	CASSLAPGRGYGYTF
few	TRBJ1-4	TRBV29-1	.	TGCAGCGTTGTTGGGACACCTTCAACTAATGAAAAACTGTTTTTT	CSVVGTPSTNEKLFF
.	TRBJ2-7	TRBV4-1	.	TGCGCCAGCAGCCAAGCCCCCGACGGCTACGAGCAGTACTTC	CASSQAPDGYEQYF
.	TRBJ1-5	TRBV27	.	TGTGCCAGCAGGAGAGCGGGCCTTAACAATCAGCCCCAGCATTTT	CASRRAGLNNQPQHF
.	TRBJ2-5	TRBV28	.	TGTGCCAGCAGTTCCTGGACGGAGCTACCCCAAGAGACCCAGTACTTC	CASSSWTELPQETQYF
many	TRBJ2-1	TRBV9	TRBD2	TGTGCCAGCAGCGTAGTTAGCGGGGGGCTTGAGCAGTTCTTC	CASSVVSGGLEQFF
few	TRBJ2-5	TRBV12-3/TRBV12-4	.	TGTGCCAGCAGAGGGACTTCTAACTCGGGGACCCAGTACTTC	CASRGTSNSGTQYF
.	TRBJ2-3	TRBV7-2	.	TGTGCCAGCAGCTTCCTGGAGGAAACGCAGTATTTT	CASSFLEETQYF
few	TRBJ2-7	TRBV20-1	.	TGCAGTGCTACACCCGGGCAGCCTCCCGAGCAGTACTTC	CSATPGQPPEQYF
.	TRBJ2-1	TRBV28	.	TGTGCCGCAGGGCGGGGTTACTCCTACAATGAGCAGTTCTTC	CAAGRGYSYNEQFF
.	TRBJ2-7	TRBV7-2	TRBD2	TGTGCCAGCAGCGTCCGTGAGGGACTAGGTTACGAGCAGTACTTC	CASSVREGLGYEQYF
.	TRBJ2-5	TRBV9	.	TGTGCCAGCAGCGCAGCCTCGGGGGTTGGGGGAGAGACCCAGTACTTC	CASSAASGVGGETQYF
.	TRBJ2-1	TRBV11-2	TRBD1	TGTGCCAGCAGCTTCGTTTCAGGGGGTATCGTCAATGAGCAGTTCTTC	CASSFVSGGIVNEQFF
.	TRBJ1-5	TRBV7-7	TRBD1	TGTGCCAGCAGCCCTCGACGGGACAGGGGGCGCCTAAATCGCAATCAGCCCCAGCATTTT	CASSPRRDRGRLNRNQPQHF
.	TRBJ2-5	TRBV7-2	TRBD2	TGTGCCAGCAGCCCAAATTCCCGGACTAGCGGGGCGGAGACCCAGTACTTC	CASSPNSRTSGAETQYF
.	TRBJ1-4	TRBV29-1	TRBD1	TGCAGCGCTAACAGGGGGATTGGGGAAAAACTGTTTTTT	CSANRGIGEKLFF
.	TRBJ2-2	TRBV9	TRBD1	TGTGCCAGCAGCGCGACGACAGGGATGGACACCGGGGAGCTGTTTTTT	CASSATTGMDTGELFF
.	TRBJ2-1	TRBV6-5	TRBD2	TGTGCCAGCAGCCGCCTAGCGGGGGGAACGAATGAGCAGTTCTTC	CASSRLAGGTNEQFF
many	TRBJ2-5	TRBV5-1	TRBD2	TGCGCCAGCAGCTTGGAAACTAGCGGGGAACAAGAGACCCAGTACTTC	CASSLETSGEQETQYF
.	TRBJ1-2	TRBV11-2	.	TGTGCCAGCAGCCCGTATGCGAATAACTATGGCTACACCTTC	CASSPYANNYGYTF
.	TRBJ2-3	TRBV3-1	.	TGTGCCAGCAGCCAACTAGCCTTACTTAACGATACGCAGTATTTT	CASSQLALLNDTQYF
few	TRBJ2-5	TRBV5-1	.	TGCGCCAGCCATCCCGGGACTGTAGATAGAGAGACCCAGTACTTC	CASHPGTVDRETQYF
few	TRBJ1-2	TRBV6-5	.	TGTGCCAGCAGTGCCCGGACAAAGCATGGCTACACCTTC	CASSARTKHGYTF
few	TRBJ2-3	TRBV5-1	TRBD2	TGCGCCAGCAGCTTGCGGACTAGCGGGGGATTCACAGATACGCAGTATTTT	CASSLRTSGGFTDTQYF
.	TRBJ1-5	TRBV7-9	TRBD1	TGTGCCAGCAGCTATATCGGACAGGGAGGCAATCAGCCCCAGCATTTT	CASSYIGQGGNQPQHF
.	TRBJ2-5	TRBV9	.	TGTGCCAGCAGCGTAGAGGCGGCGGAAAACGCGGAGACCCAGTACTTC	CASSVEAAENAETQYF
.	TRBJ1-2	TRBV5-1	.	TGCGCCAGCAGCACCCAGCCCACGACAGATGACTACACCTTC	CASSTQPTTDDYTF
.	TRBJ1-1	TRBV25-1	.	TGTGCCAGCGGTGAATATAAGGGCGCCTACACTGAAGCTTTCTTT	CASGEYKGAYTEAFF
many	TRBJ2-7	TRBV7-9	TRBD1	TGTGCCAGCAGCTGGAAAACCGGGACAGGGGGGTACGAGCAGTACTTC	CASSWKTGTGGYEQYF
few	TRBJ1-1	TRBV9	.	TGTGCCAGCAGCGTAGTCGAGTGGAACACTGAAGCTTTCTTT	CASSVVEWNTEAFF
.	TRBJ1-2	TRBV6-1	TRBD1	TGTGCCAGCAGTGCCCAGGACAGGGGCGCGCATGGCTATGGCTACACCTTC	CASSAQDRGAHGYGYTF
.	TRBJ1-5	TRBV12-3/TRBV12-4	TRBD1	TGTGCCAGCAGGCCTGACAGGGAGGGGGGCAATCAGCCCCAGCATTTT	CASRPDREGGNQPQHF
few	TRBJ2-7	TRBV9	.	TGTGCCAGCAGCGTAGAGGGCAGGGCTGGGTACGAGCAGTACTTC	CASSVEGRAGYEQYF
.	TRBJ1-2	TRBV27	.	TGTGCCAGCAGTTTCCGTGCAGGGGTTGGCTACACCTTC	CASSFRAGVGYTF
few	TRBJ1-2	TRBV9	.	TGTGCCAGCAGCGTCGTACAGGGATTCCACTATGGCTACACCTTC	CASSVVQGFHYGYTF
.	TRBJ1-1	TRBV28	TRBD1	TGTGCCAGCAGTTGTGACAGGGGGCGAACTGAAGCTTTCTTT	CASSCDRGRTEAFF
.	TRBJ2-7	TRBV12-3/TRBV12-4	.	TGTGCCAGCAGTCCCCGGGTAGAGACAGTCCACAATGAGCAGTACTTC	CASSPRVETVHNEQYF
few	TRBJ2-1	TRBV20-1	TRBD2	TGCAGTGCTAGAGGTAGCGGGGAGCAGTTCTTC	CSARGSGEQFF
few	TRBJ2-1	TRBV5-1	.	TGCGCCAGCCGTCGGGGGTCACAGGGTGAGCAGTTCTTC	CASRRGSQGEQFF
few	TRBJ1-1	TRBV20-1	.	TGCAGTGCCCGAGAGGGGGGGAACACTGAAGCTTTCTTT	CSAREGGNTEAFF
.	TRBJ2-1	TRBV11-2	.	TGTGCCGGCAGCCCCAGGGCACACACCTACAATGAGCAGTTCTTC	CAGSPRAHTYNEQFF
.	TRBJ2-3	TRBV20-1	TRBD1	TGCAGTGCTACCGACAGGGGTTTGAGCACAGATACGCAGTATTTT	CSATDRGLSTDTQYF
few	TRBJ2-7	TRBV20-1	TRBD1	TGCAGTGCTAGAGATCGAGGGACAGGCCTCTACGAGCAGTACTTC	CSARDRGTGLYEQYF
few	TRBJ1-5	TRBV20-1	.	TGCAGTGCTAGAATACAGGGAAATCAGCCCCAGCATTTT	CSARIQGNQPQHF
many	TRBJ2-4	TRBV6-5	TRBD1	TGTGCCAGCAGTTTCCTCGGGACAGGGGCCAAAAACATTCAGTACTTC	CASSFLGTGAKNIQYF
.	TRBJ1-5	TRBV5-5	.	TGTGCCAGCAGCTTGTGGGGAATAAGCAATCAGCCCCAGCATTTT	CASSLWGISNQPQHF